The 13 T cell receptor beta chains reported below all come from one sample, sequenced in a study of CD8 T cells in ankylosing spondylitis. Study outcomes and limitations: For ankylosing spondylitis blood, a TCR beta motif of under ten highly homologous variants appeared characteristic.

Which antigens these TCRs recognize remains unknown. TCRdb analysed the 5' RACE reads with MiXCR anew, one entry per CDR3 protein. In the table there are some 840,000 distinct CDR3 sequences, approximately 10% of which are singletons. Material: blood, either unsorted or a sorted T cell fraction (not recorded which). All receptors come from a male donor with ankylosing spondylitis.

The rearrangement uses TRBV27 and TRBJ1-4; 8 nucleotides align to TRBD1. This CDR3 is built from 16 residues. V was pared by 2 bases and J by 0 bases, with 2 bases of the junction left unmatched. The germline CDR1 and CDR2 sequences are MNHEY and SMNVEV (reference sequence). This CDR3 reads CASSLKTGATNEKLFF. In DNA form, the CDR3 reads TGTGCCAGCAGTTTAAAGACAGGGGCAACTAATGAAAAACTGTTTTTT.

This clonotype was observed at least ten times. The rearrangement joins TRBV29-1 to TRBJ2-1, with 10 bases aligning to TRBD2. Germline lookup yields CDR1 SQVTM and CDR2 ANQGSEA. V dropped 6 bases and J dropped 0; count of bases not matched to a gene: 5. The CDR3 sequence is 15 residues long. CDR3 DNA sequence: TGCAGCGTGGCCGGACTAGCGGCCTCCTACAATGAGCAGTTCTTC. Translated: CSVAGLAASYNEQFF.

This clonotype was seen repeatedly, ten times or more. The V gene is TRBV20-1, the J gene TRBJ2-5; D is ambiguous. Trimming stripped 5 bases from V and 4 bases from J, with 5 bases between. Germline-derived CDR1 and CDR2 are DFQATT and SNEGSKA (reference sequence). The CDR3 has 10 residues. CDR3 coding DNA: TGCAGTGCTGTCCGAGAGACCCAGTACTTC. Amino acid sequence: CSAVRETQYF.

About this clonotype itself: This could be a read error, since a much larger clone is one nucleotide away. The DNA for the CDR3 is TGCAGTACTAGTTCCCGAGAGACCCAGTACTTC. Amino acids: CSTSSRETQYF. The chain has TRBV20-1 and TRBJ2-5, with a possible D match to TRBD2 (5 bases). The CDR3 contains 11 residues. Looked up from germline, CDR1 is DFQATT and CDR2 is SNEGSKA (reference sequence).

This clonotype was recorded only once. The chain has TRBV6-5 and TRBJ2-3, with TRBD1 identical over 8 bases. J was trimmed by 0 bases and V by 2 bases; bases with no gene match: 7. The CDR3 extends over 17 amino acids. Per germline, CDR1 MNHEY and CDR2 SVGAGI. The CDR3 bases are TGTGCCAGCAGTTACAAGCCCGGACAGGGAAGCACAGATACGCAGTATTTT. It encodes CASSYKPGQGSTDTQYF.

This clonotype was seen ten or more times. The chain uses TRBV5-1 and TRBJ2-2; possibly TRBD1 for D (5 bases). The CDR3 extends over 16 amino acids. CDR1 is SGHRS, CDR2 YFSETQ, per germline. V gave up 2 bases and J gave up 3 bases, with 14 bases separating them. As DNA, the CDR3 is TGCGCCAGCAGCTTTACCAGGGCGGAATACACCGGGGAGCTGTTTTTT. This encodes CASSFTRAEYTGELFF.

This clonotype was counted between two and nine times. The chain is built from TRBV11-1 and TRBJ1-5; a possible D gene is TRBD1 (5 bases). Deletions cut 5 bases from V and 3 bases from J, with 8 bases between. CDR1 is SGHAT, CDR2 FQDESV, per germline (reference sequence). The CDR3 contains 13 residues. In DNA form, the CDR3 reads TGTGCCAGCAGCGCACAGGCCAATCAGCCCCAGCATTTT. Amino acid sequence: CASSAQANQPQHF. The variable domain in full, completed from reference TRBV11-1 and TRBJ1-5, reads EAEVAQSPRYKITEKSQAVAFWCDPISGHATLYWYRQILGQGPELLVQFQDESVVDDSQLPKDRFSAERLKGVDSTLKIQPAELGDSAMYLCASSAQANQPQHFGDGTRLSIL.

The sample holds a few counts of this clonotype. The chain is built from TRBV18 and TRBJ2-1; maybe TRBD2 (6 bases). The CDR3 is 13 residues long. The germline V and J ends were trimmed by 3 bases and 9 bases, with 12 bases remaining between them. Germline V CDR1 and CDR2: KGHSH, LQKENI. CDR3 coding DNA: TGTGCCAGCTCACCCCAGGAGGGCGCTGAGCAGTTCTTC. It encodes CASSPQEGAEQFF.

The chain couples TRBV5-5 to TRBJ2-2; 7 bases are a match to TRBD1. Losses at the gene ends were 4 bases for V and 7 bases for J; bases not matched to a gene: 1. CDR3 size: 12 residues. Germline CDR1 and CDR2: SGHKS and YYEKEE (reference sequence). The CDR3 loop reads CASSPGGGELFF. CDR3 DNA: TGTGCCAGCAGCCCAGGGGGCGGGGAGCTGTTTTTT. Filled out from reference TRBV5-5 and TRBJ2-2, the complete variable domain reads DAGVTQSPTHLIKTRGQQVTLRCSPISGHKSVSWYQQVLGQGPQFIFQYYEKEERGRGNFPDRFSARQFPNYSSELNVNALLLGDSALYLCASSPGGGELFFGEGSRLTVL.

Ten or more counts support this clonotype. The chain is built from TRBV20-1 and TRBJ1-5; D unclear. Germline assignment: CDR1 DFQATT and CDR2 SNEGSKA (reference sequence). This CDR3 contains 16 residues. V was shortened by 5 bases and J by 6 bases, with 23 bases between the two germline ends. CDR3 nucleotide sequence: TGCAGTGCTCCCCCGGGAGCCTCCGGCGGGTCTCAGCCCCAGCATTTT. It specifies CSAPPGASGGSQPQHF.

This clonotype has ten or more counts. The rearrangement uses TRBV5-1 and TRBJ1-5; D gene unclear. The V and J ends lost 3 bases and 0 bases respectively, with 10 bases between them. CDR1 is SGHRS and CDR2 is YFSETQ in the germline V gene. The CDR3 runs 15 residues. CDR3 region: CASSSTTDSNQPQHF. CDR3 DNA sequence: TGCGCCAGCAGCTCGACGACCGATAGCAATCAGCCCCAGCATTTT.

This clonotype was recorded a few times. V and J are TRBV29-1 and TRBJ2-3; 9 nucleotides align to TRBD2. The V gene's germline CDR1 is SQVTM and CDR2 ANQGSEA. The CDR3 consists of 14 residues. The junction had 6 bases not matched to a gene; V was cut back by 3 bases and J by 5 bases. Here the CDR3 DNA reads TGCAGCGTTGATTCGCTAGCGGGAATAGATACGCAGTATTTT. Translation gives CSVDSLAGIDTQYF.

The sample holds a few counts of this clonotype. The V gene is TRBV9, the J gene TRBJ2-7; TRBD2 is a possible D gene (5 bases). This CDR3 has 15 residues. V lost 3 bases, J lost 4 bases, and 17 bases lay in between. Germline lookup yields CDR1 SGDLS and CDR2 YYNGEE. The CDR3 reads CASSGWSGGRYEQYF. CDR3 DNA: TGTGCCAGCAGCGGATGGAGCGGCGGTAGGTACGAGCAGTACTTC.